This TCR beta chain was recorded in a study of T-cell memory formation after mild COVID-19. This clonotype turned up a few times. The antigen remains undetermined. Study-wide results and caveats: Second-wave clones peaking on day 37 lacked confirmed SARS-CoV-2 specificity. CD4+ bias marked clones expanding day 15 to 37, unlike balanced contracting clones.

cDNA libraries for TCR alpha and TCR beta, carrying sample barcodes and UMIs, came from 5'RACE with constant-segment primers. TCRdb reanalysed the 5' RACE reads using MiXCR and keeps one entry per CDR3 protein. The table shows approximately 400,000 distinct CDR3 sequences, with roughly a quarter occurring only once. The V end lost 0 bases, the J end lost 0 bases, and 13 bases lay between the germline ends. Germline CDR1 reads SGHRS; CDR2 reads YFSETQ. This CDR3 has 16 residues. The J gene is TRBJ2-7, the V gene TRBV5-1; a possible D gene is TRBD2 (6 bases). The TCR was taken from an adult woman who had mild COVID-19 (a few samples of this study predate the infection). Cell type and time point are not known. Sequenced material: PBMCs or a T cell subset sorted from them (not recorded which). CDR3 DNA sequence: TGCGCCAGCAGCTTGGGATTCGGGGGAAGCTCCTACGAGCAGTACTTC. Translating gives CASSLGFGGSSYEQYF. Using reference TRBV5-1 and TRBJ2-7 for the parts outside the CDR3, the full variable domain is KAGVTQTPRYLIKTRGQQVTLSCSPISGHRSVSWYQQTPGQGLQFLFEYFSETQRNKGNFPGRFSGRQFSNSRSEMNVSTLELGDSALYLCASSLGFGGSSYEQYFGPGTRLTVT.